This T cell receptor beta chain was sequenced during a study of T cell responses to AZD1222 COVID-19 vaccine. The study, taken as a whole, reports: Repertoires were sampled only after the peak T cell response. White British donors predominated, females outnumbered males, and clonal diversity was possibly underestimated.

The method was immunoSEQ multiplex PCR; TCRdb's version includes in-frame clones alone and lacks a portion of them. There are about 120,000 clones in the sample; 75% to 95% occur only once, and less than 9% lies in the top ten. The V gene lost 10 bases and the J gene lost 1 base, with 16 bases spanning the gap. The CDR3 spans 14 residues. CDR1 MNHNY and CDR2 SVGAGI come from the germline V gene (reference sequence). This clone has only one observation. The antigen remains undetermined. The sequenced sample was peripheral blood, obtained on day 0 of AZD1222 vaccination. This chain uses TRBV6-6 with TRBJ1-1; D is undetermined. This sequence originates from an adult in good health. CDR3 DNA: TGTGCCACCAGACCTGGACGGACGAACACTGAAGCTTTCTTT. Protein product: CATRPGRTNTEAFF.